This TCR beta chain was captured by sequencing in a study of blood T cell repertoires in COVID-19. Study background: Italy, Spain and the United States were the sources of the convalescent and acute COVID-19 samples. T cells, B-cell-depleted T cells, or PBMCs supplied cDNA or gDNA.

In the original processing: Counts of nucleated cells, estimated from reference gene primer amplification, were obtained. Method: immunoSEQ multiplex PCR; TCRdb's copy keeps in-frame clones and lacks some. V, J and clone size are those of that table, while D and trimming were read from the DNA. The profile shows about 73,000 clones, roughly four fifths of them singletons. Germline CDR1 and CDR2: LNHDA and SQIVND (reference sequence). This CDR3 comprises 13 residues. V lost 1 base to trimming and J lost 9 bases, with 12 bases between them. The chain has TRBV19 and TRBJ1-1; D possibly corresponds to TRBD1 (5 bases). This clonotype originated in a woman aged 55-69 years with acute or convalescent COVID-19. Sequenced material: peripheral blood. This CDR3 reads CASSIVVAGKAFF. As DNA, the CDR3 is TGTGCCAGTAGTATAGTAGTCGCAGGGAAAGCTTTCTTT.